The rows below give T cell receptor beta chains drawn from one sample of a study of Ad26.COV2.S vaccination and SARS-CoV-2 variants. Assay used: immunoSEQ multiplex PCR; TCRdb lists only in-frame clones, some missing. The sample lists hundreds of thousands of clones, over 75% occurring once. The sequenced sample was peripheral blood, obtained in a trial of Ad26.COV2.S vaccine versus placebo. These receptors all come from a person aged 18-65 years who received the Ad26.COV2.S COVID-19 vaccine or a placebo. Each CDR3 is given with its conserved first and last residue. The D gene is left open where the match is weak. Size tells how often a clone was seen (once, few, many) or the class of an expanded clone, and some rows leave it out.

TRBV7-8	.	TRBJ2-7	.	CASSTATGLKGEYF	TGTGCCAGCAGCACCGCAACCGGGCTAAAAGGGGAGTACTTC
TRBV5-4	.	TRBJ1-1	.	CASRAWKGVAEAFF	TGTGCCAGCCGAGCTTGGAAGGGGGTGGCTGAAGCTTTCTTT
TRBV27	.	TRBJ1-2	.	CASSLDPQSPYGYTF	TGTGCCAGCAGTTTAGATCCCCAGAGCCCTTATGGCTACACCTTC
TRBV7-3	.	TRBJ1-1	.	CASSLDRGPNTEAFF	TGTGCCAGCAGCTTAGATCGGGGCCCGAACACTGAAGCTTTCTTT
TRBV6-1	TRBD2	TRBJ2-5	.	CASSESVAGGQETQYF	TGTGCCAGCAGTGAATCAGTAGCGGGGGGCCAAGAGACCCAGTACTTC
TRBV9	.	TRBJ1-4	once	CASSLGRMNEKLFF	TGTGCCAGCAGCTTAGGCCGGATGAATGAAAAACTGTTTTTT
TRBV7-6	.	TRBJ1-1	.	CASSPTPAQTEAFF	TGTGCCAGCAGCCCAACCCCAGCGCAGACTGAAGCTTTCTTT
TRBV5-6	TRBD1	TRBJ1-6	.	CASSPSMTGNSPLHF	TGTGCCAGCAGCCCCTCCATGACAGGGAATTCACCCCTCCACTTT
TRBV10-3	TRBD2	TRBJ2-7	.	CAISEGTSGGFYEQYF	TGTGCCATCAGTGAGGGGACTAGCGGGGGGTTCTACGAGCAGTACTTC
TRBV30	TRBD1	TRBJ2-3	.	CAWSVQGGRGDTQYF	TGTGCCTGGAGTGTACAGGGGGGCCGAGGAGATACGCAGTATTTT
TRBV14	.	TRBJ2-2	.	CASSRQEIYTGELFF	TGTGCCAGCAGCCGGCAAGAGATCTACACCGGGGAGCTGTTTTTT
TRBV6-1	.	TRBJ1-1	.	CASSEAPWRVSGAFF	TGTGCCAGCAGTGAAGCCCCCTGGCGGGTTTCCGGGGCTTTCTTT
TRBV11-2	.	TRBJ2-7	.	CASSLITGLNSYEQYF	TGTGCCAGCAGCTTAATTACAGGCCTAAACTCCTACGAGCAGTACTTC
TRBV7-9	.	TRBJ2-1	.	CASSSLQGVHNEQFF	TGTGCCAGCAGCTCGTTACAGGGAGTTCACAATGAGCAGTTCTTC
TRBV6-2/TRBV6-3	.	TRBJ1-5	.	CASSYRQDLYQPQHF	TGTGCCAGCAGTTATAGACAAGACCTTTATCAGCCCCAGCATTTT
TRBV13	.	TRBJ2-7	.	CASSLGLASADEQYF	TGTGCCAGCAGCTTAGGCTTAGCGTCCGCGGACGAGCAGTACTTC
TRBV19	.	TRBJ1-5	once	CASSIPGGNQPQHF	TGTGCCAGTAGTATCCCCGGGGGCAATCAGCCCCAGCATTTT
TRBV4-3	.	TRBJ1-1	.	CASSQDMGGAVAFF	TGCGCCAGCAGCCAAGATATGGGGGGGGCTGTCGCTTTCTTT
TRBV30	.	TRBJ2-3	.	CAWSVEGTQYF	TGTGCCTGGAGTGTAGAGGGGACGCAGTATTTT
TRBV5-1	TRBD2	TRBJ2-3	.	CASSPGLAGAFADTQYF	TGCGCCAGCAGCCCCGGACTAGCGGGGGCGTTCGCAGATACGCAGTATTTT
TRBV7-3	.	TRBJ2-1	.	CASSVNIGQFF	TGTGCCAGCTCCGTGAATATAGGGCAGTTCTTC
TRBV6-5	.	TRBJ1-1	.	CASSYSGGRTEAFF	TGTGCCAGCAGTTACTCCGGGGGTAGGACTGAAGCTTTCTTT
TRBV19	.	TRBJ2-5	.	CASSARTRAGETQYF	TGTGCCAGTAGTGCCCGTACTAGAGCCGGGGAGACCCAGTACTTC
TRBV3-1/TRBV3-2	TRBD2	TRBJ2-5	.	CASSRTSGALETQYF	TGTGCCAGCAGCCGGACTAGCGGGGCCCTGGAGACCCAGTACTTC
TRBV6-6	.	TRBJ1-6	.	CASSSSGQGNSPLHF	TGTGCCAGCAGCTCCTCTGGGCAGGGGAATTCACCCCTCCACTTT
TRBV12-5	.	TRBJ2-1	.	CASGLVVYEQFF	TGTGCTAGTGGTTTGGTGGTGTATGAGCAGTTCTTC
TRBV7-3	.	TRBJ2-2	.	CASSLRGGGNTGELFF	TGTGCCAGCAGCCTCAGGGGCGGGGGCAACACCGGGGAGCTGTTTTTT
TRBV19	.	TRBJ1-1	.	CASSISRTNTEAFF	TGTGCCAGTAGTATATCCAGGACGAACACTGAAGCTTTCTTT
TRBV11-1	.	TRBJ1-1	.	CASSFYSLNTEAFF	TGTGCCAGCAGCTTTTACAGTTTGAACACTGAAGCTTTCTTT
TRBV18	TRBD2	TRBJ2-5	.	CASSPPSSGRGTQYF	TGTGCCAGCTCACCACCGTCTAGCGGGAGAGGGACCCAGTACTTC
TRBV5-8	.	TRBJ2-3	.	CASSFGPQVGPDTQYF	TGTGCCAGCAGCTTCGGACCCCAGGTTGGTCCAGATACGCAGTATTTT
TRBV19	TRBD2	TRBJ2-1	.	CASSIAGGRYNEQFF	TGTGCCAGTAGTATAGCGGGGGGGCGATACAATGAGCAGTTCTTC
TRBV9	.	TRBJ2-1	.	CASSSVGSTGGEQFF	TGTGCCAGCAGCAGCGTAGGCTCGACCGGAGGTGAGCAGTTCTTC
TRBV11-2	.	TRBJ1-6	few	CASSLAGDSPLHF	TGTGCCAGCAGCTTAGCGGGGGACTCACCCCTCCACTTT
TRBV5-1	TRBD1	TRBJ1-2	.	CASSLAEGGLYGYTF	TGCGCCAGCAGCTTGGCCGAAGGGGGCCTTTATGGCTACACCTTC
TRBV4-3	TRBD1	TRBJ2-2	.	CASSRQGKRELFF	TGCGCCAGCAGTCGACAGGGGAAGCGGGAGCTGTTTTTT
TRBV5-1	TRBD1	TRBJ1-1	.	CASRAVTGWDTEAFF	TGCGCCAGCAGGGCGGTGACAGGGTGGGACACTGAAGCTTTCTTT
TRBV12-3/TRBV12-4	.	TRBJ1-1	.	CASSLVEGAEAFF	TGTGCCAGCAGTTTGGTCGAAGGAGCTGAAGCTTTCTTT
TRBV6-5	.	TRBJ2-5	few	CASRAGALETETQYF	TGTGCCAGCAGAGCAGGTGCCCTCGAAACGGAGACCCAGTACTTC
TRBV5-5	.	TRBJ1-5	.	CASSGGRYYSNQPQHF	TGTGCCAGCAGCGGTGGGAGGTATTATAGCAATCAGCCCCAGCATTTT
TRBV4-3	.	TRBJ2-7	.	CASSQDSGYEQYF	TGCGCCAGCAGCCAAGATAGTGGCTACGAGCAGTACTTC
TRBV9	.	TRBJ1-1	.	CASSGGPGPWDTEAFF	TGTGCCAGCAGCGGCGGACCGGGACCGTGGGACACTGAAGCTTTCTTT
TRBV12-3/TRBV12-4	.	TRBJ2-7	.	CASSPWTVHEQYF	TGTGCCAGCAGTCCCTGGACAGTCCACGAGCAGTACTTC
TRBV27	.	TRBJ2-2	.	CASRRSQVTGELFF	TGTGCCAGCCGAAGATCACAAGTCACCGGGGAGCTGTTTTTT
TRBV27	.	TRBJ2-7	.	CASSDYRLSYEQYF	TGTGCCAGCAGTGATTACAGGCTCTCCTACGAGCAGTACTTC
TRBV5-8	.	TRBJ2-7	.	CASSSGGTGREQYF	TGTGCCAGCAGCTCGGGGGGAACAGGGCGGGAGCAGTACTTC
TRBV5-5	.	TRBJ2-6	.	CASSATASLSGANVLTF	TGTGCCAGCAGTGCCACGGCGAGCCTCTCTGGGGCCAACGTCCTGACTTTC
TRBV19	.	TRBJ2-5	once	CASREKGSQETQYF	TGTGCCAGTAGGGAAAAGGGGTCTCAAGAGACCCAGTACTTC
TRBV2	TRBD1	TRBJ2-1	.	CASSWDRSSYNEQFF	TGTGCCAGCAGTTGGGACAGGAGCTCCTACAATGAGCAGTTCTTC
TRBV7-7	TRBD1	TRBJ2-1	.	CASSSDRPGTGGTNEQFF	TGTGCTAGCAGCTCAGACCGACCCGGGACAGGGGGCACAAATGAGCAGTTCTTC
TRBV15	TRBD2	TRBJ2-2	.	CATTGGIDTGELFF	TGTGCCACGACGGGAGGGATCGACACCGGGGAGCTGTTTTTT